The 9 T cell receptor beta chains given below trace back to one sample, sequenced in a study of blood T cells in healthy people across ages. A J-beta primer mix and a sample-barcoded 5' primer were used in a second PCR of roughly 7 to 12 cycles. One entry per CDR3 protein results from TCRdb running MiXCR on the 5' RACE reads. This table holds about a million distinct CDR3 sequences, 48% found once. The sequencing input was blood. The receptors derive from a young man in good health.

Here the CDR3 DNA reads TGTGCCAGCAGCTTAGCAGGGAAAGACAGGGAGGACACCTTC. This encodes CASSLAGKDREDTF. The chain couples TRBV7-9 to TRBJ1-2; 7 nucleotides agree with TRBD1. Germline V gene lookup returns CDR1 SEHNR and CDR2 FQNEAQ (reference sequence). Unmatched junction bases numbered 10, after V lost 0 bases and J lost 12 bases. This CDR3 spans 14 amino acids. The variable domain in full, completed from reference TRBV7-9 and TRBJ1-2, reads DTGVSQNPRHKITKRGQNVTFRCDPISEHNRLYWYRQTLGQGPEFLTYFQNEAQLEKSRLLSDRFSAERPKGSFSTLEIQRTEQGDSAMYLCASSLAGKDREDTFGSGTRLTVV.

The chain has TRBV29-1 and TRBJ2-3, with D perhaps matching TRBD1 or TRBD2 (5 bases each). Germline loops: CDR1 SQVTM, CDR2 ANQGSEA. The V end lost 3 bases, the J end lost 0 bases, and 7 bases lay between the germline ends. The CDR3 consists of 13 residues. The CDR3 loop reads CSVDWGSTDTQYF. The CDR3 coding sequence is TGCAGCGTTGATTGGGGGAGCACAGATACGCAGTATTTT.

V is TRBV7-9 and J is TRBJ1-4; TRBD1 might be the D (6 bases). CDR3 length equals 16 residues. CDR1 and CDR2 (germline): SEHNR, FQNEAQ (reference sequence). Trimming left V 5 bases short and J 3 bases short, with 16 bases between. The chain's CDR3 is CASSITGPRSNEKLFF. The CDR3, as DNA: TGTGCCAGCAGCATTACAGGGCCACGGTCTAATGAAAAACTGTTTTTT. Drawing the rest from reference TRBV7-9 and TRBJ1-4, the complete variable domain is DTGVSQNPRHKITKRGQNVTFRCDPISEHNRLYWYRQTLGQGPEFLTYFQNEAQLEKSRLLSDRFSAERPKGSFSTLEIQRTEQGDSAMYLCASSITGPRSNEKLFFGSGTQLSVL.

The chain uses TRBV6-5 and TRBJ2-3; D unclear. CDR1 and CDR2 (germline): MNHEY, SVGAGI. Trimming pared 0 bases from V and 2 bases from J, leaving 6 bases between. There are 14 residues in the CDR3. In nucleotides, the CDR3 is TGTGCCAGCAGTTACTCGACGGTCACAGATACGCAGTATTTT. Protein product: CASSYSTVTDTQYF.

Comments on this clonotype: A much larger clone lies one base from this, so it may be a read error. The CDR3 region has the DNA TGCGCCAGCAGCTTGACAGCGGGGGGGGTCAATGAGCAGTTCTTC. This encodes CASSLTAGGVNEQFF. This chain joins TRBV5-1 and TRBJ2-1, with 10 bases that match TRBD2. With V trimmed by 1 base and J by 6 bases, 4 bases remained unmatched. The CDR3 is 15 residues long. Germline CDR1 SGHRS, CDR2 YFSETQ.

This clonotype came up once. The V gene is TRBV7-9, the J gene TRBJ2-4; D unresolved. Judging by the DNA end, TRBJ2-7 fits better; the J call may be wrong. Germline values: CDR1 SEHNR, CDR2 FQNEAQ (reference sequence). The CDR3 extends over 12 amino acids. The CDR3 is CASRTETYEQYF. The CDR3 DNA is TGTGCCAGCCGAACAGAGACCTACGAGCAGTACTTC.

A word on this clonotype: A much larger clone differs by one base, so this may be a read error. The gene calls are TRBV18 and TRBJ2-1, with D hard to call. The V gene's germline CDR1 is KGHSH and CDR2 LQKENI. The CDR3 is made up of 15 amino acids. CDR3 sequence (DNA): TGTGCCAGCTCACCAGACCAGAGCTCCTACAATGAGCGGTTCTTC. Translating it yields CASSPDQSSYNERFF.

This clonotype was found once. The CDR3 is CAISEYRGDTQYF. The CDR3 bases are TGTGCCATCAGTGAGTACAGGGGAGATACGCAGTATTTT. J is TRBJ2-3 and V is TRBV10-3, with TRBD1 matching 7 bases. The trim removed 1 base at V and 5 bases at J, leaving 0 bases unmatched. This CDR3 contains 13 residues. CDR1 and CDR2 (germline): ENHRY, SYGVKD.

This clonotype was detected a few times. This sequence joins TRBV9 and TRBJ2-7, with D hard to call. Trimming stripped 0 bases from V and 7 bases from J, with 14 bases between. CDR1 and CDR2 (germline): SGDLS, YYNGEE. This CDR3 contains 14 residues. DNA for the CDR3: TGTGCCAGCAGCGTAGCTACCTCCTTTGGGGAGCAGTACTTC. It translates to CASSVATSFGEQYF.